These 20 T cell receptor beta chains originate from one sample sequenced in a study of cytomegalovirus exposure and HLA in healthy donors. Vbeta (60) and Jbeta (13) primers were used in the PCR. TCRdb keeps only in-frame clones here, not all; method: immunoSEQ multiplex PCR. The table includes roughly 150,000 clones, around three fifths detected once. The sample taken for sequencing was PBMCs. Receptors were obtained from a woman in her 30s in good health and CMV-seropositive.

The rearrangement joins TRBV5-1 to TRBJ1-2; D is unresolved. The germline V and J ends were trimmed by 0 bases and 2 bases, with 5 bases remaining between them. CDR1 and CDR2 from the germline V gene are SGHRS and YFSETQ. The CDR3 is made up of 13 amino acids. The CDR3 loop reads CASSLGVNYGYTF. The CDR3 DNA reads as TGCGCCAGCAGCTTGGGAGTAAACTATGGCTACACCTTC. The full variable domain, rest sourced from reference TRBV5-1 and TRBJ1-2, is KAGVTQTPRYLIKTRGQQVTLSCSPISGHRSVSWYQQTPGQGLQFLFEYFSETQRNKGNFPGRFSGRQFSNSRSEMNVSTLELGDSALYLCASSLGVNYGYTFGSGTRLTVV.

This chain links TRBV30 with TRBJ2-5, with D uncertain. The end of the DNA fits TRBJ2-7 better, so the J call may be wrong. The CDR3 is 13 amino acids. Germline V gene data show CDR1 as GTSNPN and CDR2 as SVGIG (reference sequence). In DNA, the CDR3 is TGTGCCTGGAGTGGGGCCCTGAGTTACGAGCAGTACTTC. Protein product: CAWSGALSYEQYF.

The J gene is TRBJ2-1, the V gene TRBV13, with 11 bases aligning to TRBD2. CDR3 size: 18 residues. CDR1 and CDR2 from the germline V gene are PRHDT and FYEKMQ (reference sequence). The V gene end was trimmed by 0 bases and the J gene end by 2 bases; junction bases not matched to a gene: 6. The CDR3 region has the DNA TGTGCCAGCAGCTTAGGTACTAGCGGGAGCCCGCCCTACAATGAGCAGTTCTTC. This codes for CASSLGTSGSPPYNEQFF.

On this clone: A read error may account for a junction end that differs from germline. V and J are TRBV18 and TRBJ2-7; TRBD2 matches at 12 bases. Germline CDR1 reads KGHSH; CDR2 reads LQKENI. CDR3 length: 15 residues. CDR3 in amino acids: CASSPLAGGSYEQYF. Written as DNA, the CDR3 is TGTGCCAGCTCGCCACTAGCGGGAGGCTCCTACGAGCAGTACTTC. The full variable domain, in which reference TRBV18 and TRBJ2-7 provide the parts outside the CDR3, is NAGVMQNPRHLVRRRGQEARLRCSPMKGHSHVYWYRQLPEEGLKFMVYLQKENIIDESGMPKERFSAEFPKEGPSILRIQQVVRGDSAAYFCASSPLAGGSYEQYFGPGTRLTVT.

This chain connects TRBV6-5 to TRBJ2-1, with D maybe TRBD1 (6 bases). The V end lost 7 bases, the J end lost 0 bases, and 13 bases lay between the germline ends. This CDR3 has 15 amino acids. Germline V gene lookup returns CDR1 MNHEY and CDR2 SVGAGI. The CDR3 nucleotides are TGTGCCAGCACCTTAACAGGGAGCTCCTACAATGAGCAGTTCTTC. It encodes CASTLTGSSYNEQFF.

The chain employs TRBV5-1 and TRBJ2-3, with TRBD1 matching 8 bases. V lost 2 bases and J lost 0; bases outside the gene matches: 5. This CDR3 region has 16 residues. Looked up from germline, CDR1 is SGHRS and CDR2 is YFSETQ. CDR3 residues: CASSLLTGGSTDTQYF. As DNA, the CDR3 is TGCGCCAGCAGCTTACTAACAGGGGGTAGCACAGATACGCAGTATTTT.

The gene calls are TRBV5-1 and TRBJ1-4; D might be TRBD1 (5 bases). The CDR3 consists of 15 residues. Germline V gives CDR1 SGHRS, CDR2 YFSETQ. V lost 0 bases and J lost 4, with 10 bases in between. The CDR3 loop is CASSLANQGNEKLFF. In nucleotides, the CDR3 is TGCGCCAGCAGCTTGGCCAACCAGGGTAATGAAAAACTGTTTTTT.

The CDR3 DNA sequence: TGTGCCAGCAGTGAAGGGGAGGTGCCCAACTATGGCTACACCTTC. Its protein product is CASSEGEVPNYGYTF. This rearrangement joins TRBV6-1 to TRBJ1-2, with unresolved D. With 1 base removed from V and 2 bases from J, the gap between germline ends came to 11 bases. The CDR3 is 15 residues long. The germline gives CDR1 MNHNS, CDR2 SASEGT.

This chain connects TRBV28 to TRBJ1-1, with a tentative D call TRBD1 (5 bases). Deletions cut 5 bases from V and 4 bases from J, with 20 bases between. In germline, CDR1 is MDHEN, CDR2 SYDVKM. CDR3 length: 16 residues. CDR3 DNA sequence: TGTGCCAGCAGTCCCCAGGGTCGGGTTATGGGCACTGAAGCTTTCTTT. As protein: CASSPQGRVMGTEAFF. The full variable domain, in which reference TRBV28 and TRBJ1-1 provide the parts outside the CDR3, is DVKVTQSSRYLVKRTGEKVFLECVQDMDHENMFWYRQDPGLGLRLIYFSYDVKMKEKGDIPEGYSVSREKKERFSLILESASTNQTSMYLCASSPQGRVMGTEAFFGQGTRLTVV.

The chain uses TRBV7-9 and TRBJ1-2, with 8 bases identical to TRBD1. The CDR3 sequence is 15 residues long. Germline CDR1 is SEHNR and CDR2 is FQNEAQ (reference sequence). The junction had 13 bases not matched to a gene; V was cut back by 5 bases and J by 8 bases. The CDR3 nucleotides read TGTGCCAGCAGCCCTCGGACAGGGCTTACCTACGGCTACACCTTC. Its protein is CASSPRTGLTYGYTF.

The rearrangement joins TRBV6-1 to TRBJ1-4; a possible D gene is TRBD1 (5 bases). There are 13 residues in the CDR3. The V gene's germline CDR1 is MNHNS and CDR2 SASEGT. V was trimmed by 6 bases and J by 8 bases, leaving 13 bases between them. The CDR3 DNA sequence: TGTGCCAGCAGGGCGCAGGGTGCCGAAAAACTGTTTTTT. It translates to CASRAQGAEKLFF.

This chain connects TRBV6-1 to TRBJ2-3; 12 nucleotides align to TRBD2. The V gene end was trimmed by 8 bases and the J gene end by 2 bases; junction bases not matched to a gene: 5. Germline V gene sequence: CDR1 MNHNS, CDR2 SASEGT. CDR3 length: 15 residues. DNA of the CDR3: TGTGCCAGCTCGGGGACTAGCGGGCACACAGATACGCAGTATTTT. Translating it yields CASSGTSGHTDTQYF.

The rearrangement uses TRBV7-8 and TRBJ1-1, with D possibly matching TRBD1 (5 bases). Trimming took 5 bases from V and 4 from J, leaving 20 bases between them. Germline assignment: CDR1 SGHVS and CDR2 FQNEAQ. There are 16 residues in the CDR3. CDR3 amino acids: CASSVRNPGRGTEAFF. The CDR3 region has the DNA TGTGCCAGCAGCGTCAGAAACCCAGGGAGGGGCACTGAAGCTTTCTTT.

The chain joins TRBV6-1 to TRBJ2-1; TRBD1 might be the D (5 bases). Germline CDR1 MNHNS, CDR2 SASEGT. The V gene lost 2 bases and the J gene lost 3 bases, with 20 bases spanning the gap. CDR3 length equals 18 residues. The CDR3 region has the DNA TGTGCCAGCAGTGAATTTTCGCGTGACAGCGTTTTCTACAATGAGCAGTTCTTC. It specifies CASSEFSRDSVFYNEQFF.

The chain recombines TRBV7-2 with TRBJ2-1; 8 positions match TRBD2. This CDR3 has 16 amino acids. After removal of 5 bases from V and 8 bases from J, the junction contained 14 bases not matched to a gene. CDR1 is SGHTA, CDR2 FQGNSA, per germline. CDR3 sequence (DNA): TGTGCCAGCAGCAAAAGGGTCCGGGAGGGGGGGGATGAGCAGTTCTTC. Translation: CASSKRVREGGDEQFF.

This chain joins TRBV6-5 and TRBJ2-7, with 9 nucleotides matching TRBD1. Unmatched junction bases numbered 5, after V lost 8 bases and J lost 3 bases. This CDR3 region has 13 residues. Germline CDR1 MNHEY, CDR2 SVGAGI. CDR3 residues: CASRRQGVYEQYF. The CDR3 region has the DNA TGTGCCAGCCGCCGACAGGGGGTCTACGAGCAGTACTTC.

For this clone: A junction end diverges from the germline sequence, so it may reflect a read error. V and J are TRBV30 and TRBJ2-7, with D tentatively TRBD2 (6 bases). The CDR3 covers 14 residues. Germline V gene lookup returns CDR1 GTSNPN and CDR2 SVGIG (reference sequence). The CDR3 protein is CAWSVGVGGYEQYF. The CDR3 DNA follows: TGTGCGTGGAGTGTGGGGGTGGGGGGCTACGAGCAGTACTTC.

The chain has TRBV11-2 and TRBJ1-1; D is perhaps TRBD1 (6 bases). The CDR3 runs to 16 residues. CDR1 is SGHAT, CDR2 FQNNGV, per germline. V was cut by 4 bases and J by 1 base, with 16 bases left in between. CDR3 protein: CASSSPAGVKNTEAFF. DNA of the CDR3: TGTGCCAGCAGCTCACCAGCAGGGGTTAAGAACACTGAAGCTTTCTTT. The full variable domain, in which reference TRBV11-2 and TRBJ1-1 provide the parts outside the CDR3, is EAGVAQSPRYKIIEKRQSVAFWCNPISGHATLYWYQQILGQGPKLLIQFQNNGVVDDSQLPKDRFSAERLKGVDSTLKIQPAKLEDSAVYLCASSSPAGVKNTEAFFGQGTRLTVV.

This rearrangement joins TRBV11-2 to TRBJ2-1; D call uncertain. Per germline, CDR1 SGHAT and CDR2 FQNNGV. V dropped 5 bases and J dropped 5 bases, with 7 bases sitting between them. CDR3 size: 12 residues. The CDR3 sequence is CASSALHNEQFF. The CDR3 nucleotides are TGTGCCAGCAGCGCACTACACAATGAGCAGTTCTTC.

This chain uses TRBV19 with TRBJ1-2; D is undetermined. V lost 5 bases and J lost 1, with 5 bases in between. CDR1 is LNHDA, CDR2 SQIVND, per germline (reference sequence). The CDR3 contains 12 residues. CDR3 DNA: TGTGCCAGTAGTCAATTTAACTATGGCTACACCTTC. Encoded protein: CASSQFNYGYTF.